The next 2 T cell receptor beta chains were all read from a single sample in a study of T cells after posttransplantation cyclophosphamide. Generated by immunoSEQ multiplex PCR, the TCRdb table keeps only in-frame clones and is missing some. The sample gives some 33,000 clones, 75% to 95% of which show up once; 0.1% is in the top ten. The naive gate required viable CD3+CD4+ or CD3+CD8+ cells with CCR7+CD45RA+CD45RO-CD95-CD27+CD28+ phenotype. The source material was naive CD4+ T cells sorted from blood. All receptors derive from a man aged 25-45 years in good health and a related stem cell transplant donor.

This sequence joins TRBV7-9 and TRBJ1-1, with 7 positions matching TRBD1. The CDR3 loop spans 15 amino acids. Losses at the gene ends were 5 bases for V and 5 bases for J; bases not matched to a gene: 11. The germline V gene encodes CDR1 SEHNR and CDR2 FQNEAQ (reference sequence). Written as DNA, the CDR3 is TGTGCCAGCAGCCCAAGTACAGGGGTTCTTACTGAAGCTTTCTTT. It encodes CASSPSTGVLTEAFF.

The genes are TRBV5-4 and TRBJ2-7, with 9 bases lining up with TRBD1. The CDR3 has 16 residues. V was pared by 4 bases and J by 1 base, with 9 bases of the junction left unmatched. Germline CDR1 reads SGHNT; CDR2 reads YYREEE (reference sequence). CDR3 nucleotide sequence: TGTGCCAGCAGCACCTACAGGGGGCGGGAATCCTACGAGCAGTACTTC. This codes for CASSTYRGRESYEQYF.